Described below is a single T cell receptor (beta chain) sequence and its context. Its target is unknown. A much larger clonotype is one base distant, so this may be a read error. This sample is part of a study of T cells in Graves' hyperthyroidism and ophthalmopathy. General study findings and limits: Ophthalmopathy was model-predicted a median roughly six months pre-onset.

Across 18 months, stable Graves' hyperthyroidism was marked by no progression to ophthalmopathy. RNA transcripts provided the source from which TCR beta CDR3 regions were amplified. The primer set for the first-round RT-PCR of the TCR CDR3 was HTBI. TCRdb re-called the multiplex PCR reads through MiXCR, storing one row per CDR3 protein. The table lists hundreds of thousands of distinct CDR3 sequences, 12% to 15% of them singletons, with around 14% in the top ten. What was sequenced was blood. The source is a woman between 40 and 50 years old with Graves' hyperthyroidism.

This CDR3 is CASSHVAGLAGAVTGELFF. The CDR3 bases are TGTGCCAGCAGCCATGTAGCGGGACTAGCGGGAGCGGTAACCGGGGAGCTGTTTTTT. This chain joins TRBV3-1 and TRBJ2-2; 14 bases align to TRBD2. In germline, CDR1 is LGHDT, CDR2 YNNKEL (reference sequence). This CDR3 has 19 amino acids. The V gene end was trimmed by 3 bases and the J gene end by 5 bases; junction bases not matched to a gene: 11.